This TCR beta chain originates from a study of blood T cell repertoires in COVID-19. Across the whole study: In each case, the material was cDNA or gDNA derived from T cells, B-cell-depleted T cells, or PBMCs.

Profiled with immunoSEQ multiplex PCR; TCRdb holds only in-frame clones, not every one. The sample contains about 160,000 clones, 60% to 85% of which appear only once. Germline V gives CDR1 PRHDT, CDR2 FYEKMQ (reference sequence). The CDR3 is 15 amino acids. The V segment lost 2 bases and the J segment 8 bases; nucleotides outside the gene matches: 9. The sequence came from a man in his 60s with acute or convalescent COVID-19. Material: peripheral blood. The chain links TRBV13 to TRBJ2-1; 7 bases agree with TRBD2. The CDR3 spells CASSLWVVRGDEQFF. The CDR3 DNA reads TGTGCCAGCAGCTTATGGGTGGTCCGGGGGGATGAGCAGTTCTTC.